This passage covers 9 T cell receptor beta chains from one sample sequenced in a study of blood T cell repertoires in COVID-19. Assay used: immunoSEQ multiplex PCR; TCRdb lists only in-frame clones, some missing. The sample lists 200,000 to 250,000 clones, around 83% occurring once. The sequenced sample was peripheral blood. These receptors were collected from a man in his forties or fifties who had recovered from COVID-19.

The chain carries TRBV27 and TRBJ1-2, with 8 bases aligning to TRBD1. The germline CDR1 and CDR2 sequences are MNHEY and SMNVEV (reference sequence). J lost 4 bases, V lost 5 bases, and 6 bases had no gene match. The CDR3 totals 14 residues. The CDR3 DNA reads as TGTGCCAGCAGTCTAGGACAGGGAGGCTATGGCTACACCTTC. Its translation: CASSLGQGGYGYTF.

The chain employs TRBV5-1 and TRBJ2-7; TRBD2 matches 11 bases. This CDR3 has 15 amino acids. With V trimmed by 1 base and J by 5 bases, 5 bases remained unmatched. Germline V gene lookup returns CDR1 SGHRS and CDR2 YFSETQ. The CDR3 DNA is TGCGCCAGCAGCTTGCTGGGACTAGCGGACGACGAGCAGTACTTC. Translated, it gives CASSLLGLADDEQYF. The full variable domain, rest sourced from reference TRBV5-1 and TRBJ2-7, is KAGVTQTPRYLIKTRGQQVTLSCSPISGHRSVSWYQQTPGQGLQFLFEYFSETQRNKGNFPGRFSGRQFSNSRSEMNVSTLELGDSALYLCASSLLGLADDEQYFGPGTRLTVT.

The CDR3 coding sequence is TGCGCCAGCAAGAGGGATAATGATGAAAAACTGTTTTTT. It specifies CASKRDNDEKLFF. This chain links TRBV5-1 with TRBJ1-4; no clear D. The V gene lost 6 bases and the J gene lost 6 bases, with 12 bases spanning the gap. CDR3 length equals 13 residues. Germline loops: CDR1 SGHRS, CDR2 YFSETQ. The full variable domain, its missing parts supplied by reference TRBV5-1 and TRBJ1-4, is KAGVTQTPRYLIKTRGQQVTLSCSPISGHRSVSWYQQTPGQGLQFLFEYFSETQRNKGNFPGRFSGRQFSNSRSEMNVSTLELGDSALYLCASKRDNDEKLFFGSGTQLSVL.

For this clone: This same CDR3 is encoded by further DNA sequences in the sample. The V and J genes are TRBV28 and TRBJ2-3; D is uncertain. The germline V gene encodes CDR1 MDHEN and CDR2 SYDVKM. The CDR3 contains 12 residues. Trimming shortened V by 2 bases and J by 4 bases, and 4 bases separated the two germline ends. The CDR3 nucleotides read TGTGCCAGCAGTTTACGAGCAGATACGCAGTATTTT. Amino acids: CASSLRADTQYF.

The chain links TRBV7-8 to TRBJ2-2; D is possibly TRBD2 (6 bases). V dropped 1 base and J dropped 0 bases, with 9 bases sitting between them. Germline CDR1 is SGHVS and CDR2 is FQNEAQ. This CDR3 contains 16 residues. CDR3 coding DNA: TGTGCCAGCAGCTTAGGGGTAGCGGCGAACACCGGGGAGCTGTTTTTT. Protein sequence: CASSLGVAANTGELFF. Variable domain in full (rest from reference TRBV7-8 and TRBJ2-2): GAGVSQSPRYKVAKRGQDVALRCDPISGHVSLFWYQQALGQGPEFLTYFQNEAQLDKSGLPSDRFFAERPEGSVSTLKIQRTQQEDSAVYLCASSLGVAANTGELFFGEGSRLTVL.

The CDR3 nucleotides read TGTGCCAGCAGCCACCGACGGGGTCCTGCTGGGGCCAACGTCCTGACTTTC. Translated: CASSHRRGPAGANVLTF. This chain uses TRBV3-1 (or the pseudogene TRBV3-2) with TRBJ2-6; the D gene is possibly TRBD2 (5 bases). Trimming pared 3 bases from V and 2 bases from J, leaving 14 bases between. This CDR3 is built from 17 residues. Looked up from germline, CDR1 is LGHDT and CDR2 is YNNKEL (reference sequence).

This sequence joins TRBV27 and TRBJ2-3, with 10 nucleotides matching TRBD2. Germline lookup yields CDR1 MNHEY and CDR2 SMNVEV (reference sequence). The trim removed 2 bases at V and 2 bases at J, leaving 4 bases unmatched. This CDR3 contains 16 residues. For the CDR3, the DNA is TGTGCCAGCAGTTTAGGACTAGCGGAAATCACAGATACGCAGTATTTT. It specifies CASSLGLAEITDTQYF.

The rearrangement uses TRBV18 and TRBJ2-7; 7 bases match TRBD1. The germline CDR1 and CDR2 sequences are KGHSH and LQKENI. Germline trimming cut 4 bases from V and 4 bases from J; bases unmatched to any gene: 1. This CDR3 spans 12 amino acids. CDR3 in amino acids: CASSQDRYEQYF. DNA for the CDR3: TGTGCCAGCTCACAGGACAGGTACGAGCAGTACTTC.

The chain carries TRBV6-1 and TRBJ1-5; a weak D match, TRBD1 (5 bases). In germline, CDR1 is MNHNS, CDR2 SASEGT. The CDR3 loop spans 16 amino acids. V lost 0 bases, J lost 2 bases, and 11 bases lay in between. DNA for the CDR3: TGTGCCAGCAGTGAAGCGCTTGGGGGGGGCAATCAGCCCCAGCATTTT. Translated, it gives CASSEALGGGNQPQHF.